One and the same sample provided the 22 T cell receptor beta chains below, sequenced in a study of cytomegalovirus exposure and HLA in healthy donors. Primers: 60 Vbeta forward and 13 Jbeta reverse. Sequenced by immunoSEQ multiplex PCR; TCRdb stores in-frame clones only, minus some. Of around 100,000 clones in the sample, approximately 88% are singletons; the top ten hold 2% to 2.5%. The sample was PBMCs. The origin of the receptors is a man younger than 35 in good health and CMV-seronegative.

V gene TRBV6-5 combines with J gene TRBJ1-6; no firm D call. The V end was cut by 0 bases, the J end by 2 bases, with 5 bases between. CDR3 size: 15 residues. From germline, CDR1 is MNHEY and CDR2 SVGAGI. CDR3 sequence (DNA): TGTGCCAGCAGTTACTCGTCAGCCTATAATTCACCCCTCCACTTT. This translates into CASSYSSAYNSPLHF.

The V and J genes are TRBV5-6 and TRBJ1-2; no firm D call. Trimming removed 3 bases from V and 5 bases from J, with 8 bases in between. The CDR3 is 12 residues long. Germline CDR1 reads SGHDT; CDR2 reads YYEEEE. The CDR3 DNA reads as TGTGCCAGCAGCTCGACTGAATATGGCTACACCTTC. Translated: CASSSTEYGYTF. The complete variable domain, with remaining parts taken from reference TRBV5-6 and TRBJ1-2, reads DAGVTQSPTHLIKTRGQQVTLRCSPKSGHDTVSWYQQALGQGPQFIFQYYEEEERQRGNFPDRFSGHQFPNYSSELNVNALLLGDSALYLCASSSTEYGYTFGSGTRLTVV.

The J gene is TRBJ1-2, the V gene TRBV6-6; 9 bases are shared with TRBD1. J lost 3 bases, V lost 4 bases, and 3 bases had no gene match. Germline lookup yields CDR1 MNHNY and CDR2 SVGAGI (reference sequence). The CDR3 is made up of 14 amino acids. Here the CDR3 reads CASSSRTGDYGYTF. Here the CDR3 DNA reads TGTGCCAGCAGTTCCCGGACAGGGGACTATGGCTACACCTTC.

The rearrangement uses TRBV29-1 and TRBJ1-4, with D uncertain. Trimming took 4 bases from V and 10 from J, leaving 16 bases between them. Germline V gene data show CDR1 as SQVTM and CDR2 as ANQGSEA. The CDR3 runs to 13 residues. CDR3 DNA: TGCAGCGTTGCCCGAAAGATGGAGGGAAAACTGTTTTTT. Its translation is CSVARKMEGKLFF.

The gene calls are TRBV28 and TRBJ2-1; 7 bases line up with TRBD2. Per germline, CDR1 MDHEN and CDR2 SYDVKM. V shed 2 bases and J 7 bases; nucleotides not matched to a gene: 8. The CDR3 runs 15 residues. The CDR3 here is CASSLTSSGKNEQFF. The CDR3 nucleotides read TGTGCCAGCAGTTTAACGTCTAGCGGAAAGAATGAGCAGTTCTTC.

This sequence joins TRBV12-1 and TRBJ1-2; TRBD1, as called in the table, went unchecked against the DNA. TRBV12-1 has pseudogene status. CDR3 length equals 19 residues. CDR3 sequence: CASSQNRDSLLRRNYGYTF. CDR3 nucleotides: TGTGCCAGCAGCCAGAACCGGGACAGCCTCTTGCGGAGGAACTATGGCTACACCTTC.

The chain couples TRBV28 to TRBJ2-6; D perhaps matches TRBD1 (6 bases). CDR1 is MDHEN and CDR2 is SYDVKM in the germline V gene. This CDR3 spans 16 amino acids. Trimming stripped 5 bases from V and 4 bases from J, with 15 bases between. CDR3 amino acids: CASSLPTGYGANVLTF. The CDR3 bases are TGTGCCAGCAGTCTACCAACAGGGTACGGGGCCAACGTCCTGACTTTC.

The chain uses TRBV9 and TRBJ1-1; 7 bases line up with TRBD1. This CDR3 has 12 residues. With V trimmed by 5 bases and J by 10 bases, 8 bases remained unmatched. The germline V gene has CDR1 SGDLS and CDR2 YYNGEE. The CDR3 sequence is CASSVLSGGAFF. The CDR3 DNA sequence: TGTGCCAGCAGTGTTCTCTCAGGGGGAGCTTTCTTT.

V is TRBV11-2 and J is TRBJ2-7; D gene uncertain. Trimming stripped 6 bases from V and 0 bases from J, with 12 bases between. CDR3 length equals 14 residues. From germline, CDR1 is SGHAT and CDR2 FQNNGV. The CDR3 DNA is TGTGCCAGCAGTCGCGCTTGGAGCTCCTACGAGCAGTACTTC. Its translation is CASSRAWSSYEQYF. Full variable domain (rest looked up from reference TRBV11-2 and TRBJ2-7): EAGVAQSPRYKIIEKRQSVAFWCNPISGHATLYWYQQILGQGPKLLIQFQNNGVVDDSQLPKDRFSAERLKGVDSTLKIQPAKLEDSAVYLCASSRAWSSYEQYFGPGTRLTVT.

The chain is built from TRBV5-1 and TRBJ2-3; TRBD1 agrees at 8 bases. V was clipped by 4 bases and J by 3 bases; unmatched bases: 7. The CDR3 consists of 15 residues. CDR1 and CDR2 (germline): SGHRS, YFSETQ. CDR3 in DNA: TGCGCCAGCAGCGTCACAGGGGGGAGTACAGATACGCAGTATTTT. Protein sequence: CASSVTGGSTDTQYF.

The chain couples TRBV30 to TRBJ1-5; D possibly corresponds to TRBD1 (5 bases). The CDR3 covers 15 residues. CDR1 is GTSNPN and CDR2 is SVGIG in the germline V gene (reference sequence). The germline V and J ends were trimmed by 1 base and 2 bases, with 12 bases remaining between them. CDR3 nucleotides: TGTGCCTGGAGTGACCCGGGGGATGGCAATCAGCCCCAGCATTTT. Translation gives CAWSDPGDGNQPQHF.

This clone was counted once. This chain uses TRBV19 with TRBJ1-1, with D possibly TRBD1 on 5 matching bases. This CDR3 is built from 13 residues. The V end was cut by 4 bases, the J end by 5 bases, with 11 bases between. Germline V gene lookup returns CDR1 LNHDA and CDR2 SQIVND (reference sequence). The CDR3 loop reads CASSKRGKTEAFF. CDR3 DNA sequence: TGTGCCAGTAGTAAAAGGGGCAAGACTGAAGCTTTCTTT.

This CDR3 is CASSLSVNTEAFF. CDR3 in DNA: TGTGCCAGCAGTTTATCCGTGAACACTGAAGCTTTCTTT. The rearrangement joins TRBV28 to TRBJ1-1; D not certain. Trimming shortened V by 1 base and J by 0 bases, and 3 bases separated the two germline ends. This CDR3 spans 13 amino acids. The V gene's germline CDR1 is MDHEN and CDR2 SYDVKM.

The chain is built from TRBV7-9 and TRBJ2-2, with D perhaps matching TRBD2 (5 bases). This CDR3 region has 16 residues. Looked up from germline, CDR1 is SEHNR and CDR2 is FQNEAQ (reference sequence). Trimming removed 6 bases at V and 3 bases at J, with 17 bases between. CDR3 DNA sequence: TGTGCCAGCAGGAAGACGGGGTTGGCGGACACCGGGGAGCTGTTTTTT. Protein product: CASRKTGLADTGELFF.

The chain joins TRBV27 to TRBJ1-3, with D tentatively TRBD1 (5 bases). Trimming took off 5 bases at V and 7 bases at J, with 12 bases between the two ends. The CDR3 is made up of 13 amino acids. Germline CDR1 is MNHEY and CDR2 is SMNVEV (reference sequence). The CDR3 coding sequence is TGTGCCAGCAGTGCCAGGGTCGGGAACACCATATATTTT. Residues: CASSARVGNTIYF.

The rearrangement uses TRBV6-1 and TRBJ2-7; 9 nucleotides align to TRBD1. Per germline, CDR1 MNHNS and CDR2 SASEGT. Trimming removed 9 bases from V and 5 bases from J; junction bases left unmatched: 14. CDR3 size: 15 residues. For the CDR3, the DNA is TGTGCCAGTTTCCGGGACAGGGAGTTTTTGAACGAGCAGTACTTC. This sequence encodes CASFRDREFLNEQYF.

This chain uses TRBV19 with TRBJ1-5; the D is unclear. The CDR3 loop spans 14 amino acids. Germline V lookup: CDR1 LNHDA, CDR2 SQIVND (reference sequence). V lost 2 bases and J lost 5, with 10 bases in between. CDR3 nucleotides: TGTGCCAGTAGTATATCCGGGTGGGATCAGCCCCAGCATTTT. Encoded protein: CASSISGWDQPQHF.

J is TRBJ2-2 and V is TRBV6-1; 8 bases map to TRBD1. The junction had 5 bases not matched to a gene; V was cut back by 4 bases and J by 1 base. The CDR3 length is 16 residues. CDR1 and CDR2 from the germline V gene are MNHNS and SASEGT. The CDR3 spells CASSVAGTGNTGELFF. The CDR3 region has the DNA TGTGCCAGCAGTGTGGCCGGGACAGGGAACACCGGGGAGCTGTTTTTT.

This clone was seen a single time. The V gene is TRBV9, the J gene TRBJ2-7; no firm D call. CDR3 length: 13 residues. Trimming stripped 5 bases from V and 6 bases from J, with 15 bases between. Germline V gene lookup returns CDR1 SGDLS and CDR2 YYNGEE. DNA of the CDR3: TGTGCCAGCAGTCCAGCGTACCAAGTCGAGCAGTACTTC. Translating it yields CASSPAYQVEQYF.

The chain couples TRBV30 to TRBJ1-5, with D possibly TRBD1 on 5 matching bases. Germline assignment: CDR1 GTSNPN and CDR2 SVGIG (reference sequence). This CDR3 is 13 amino acids long. Trimming pared 5 bases from V and 6 bases from J, leaving 14 bases between. CDR3 nucleotides: TGTGCCTGGTCCCCCTCGGGGGGTCAGCCCCAGCATTTT. Its translation: CAWSPSGGQPQHF.

A few counts support this clone. The chain couples TRBV4-3 to TRBJ2-1; D perhaps matches TRBD1 (5 bases). The CDR3 extends over 16 amino acids. V lost 0 bases, J lost 1 base, and 10 bases lay in between. The germline V gene encodes CDR1 LGHNA and CDR2 YSLEER. The chain's CDR3 is CASSQEGDGSYNEQFF. The DNA of the CDR3 is TGCGCCAGCAGCCAAGAAGGGGATGGATCCTACAATGAGCAGTTCTTC.

This chain connects TRBV5-5 to TRBJ1-1; D gene uncertain. Trimming removed 0 bases at V and 5 bases at J, with 17 bases between. Germline V gives CDR1 SGHKS, CDR2 YYEKEE (reference sequence). This CDR3 spans 16 amino acids. CDR3 loop: CASSLDRELWLTEAFF. The CDR3 bases are TGTGCCAGCAGCTTGGACAGAGAGTTGTGGTTGACTGAAGCTTTCTTT.